This T cell receptor (beta chain) was obtained from a study of T cell repertoires in cytomegalovirus infection. Background on the study: HLA-B-restricted CMV epitopes that are well studied were used alongside recently identified HLA-C-restricted ones. Public TCR beta signatures indicated both CMV infection and matching HLA type.

About this clonotype: Its antigen is undetermined.

Study results and limitations: The response measured ex vivo was dominated by TCR beta clonotypes (HLA-C-restricted and CMV-specific).

Using its own MiXCR run on the reads, TCRdb lists one record per CDR3 protein. The data hold about 830,000 distinct CDR3 sequences, with approximately 32% observed a single time. From germline, CDR1 is SEHNR and CDR2 FQNEAQ (reference sequence). The CDR3 is made up of 13 amino acids. Trimming shortened V by 5 bases and J by 3 bases, and 11 bases separated the two germline ends. The sequencing used cultured CD8+ T cells from PBMCs, collected from culture after CMV antigen stimulation. The receptor was isolated from a human donor in good health (CMV status not recorded). Some clones in this sample may be carry-over from other donors' samples. The J gene is TRBJ2-7, the V gene TRBV7-9; D unresolved. CDR3 loop: CASSARSFYEQYF. CDR3 DNA: TGTGCCAGCAGCGCCAGATCATTCTACGAGCAGTACTTC.